This T cell receptor (beta chain) was obtained from a study of PD-1 blockade in classical Hodgkin lymphoma. Time point reported: cycle 4 day 1 (C4D1), after 5 to 7 weeks of nivolumab. Every patient relapsed after autologous stem cell transplantation, and brentuximab vedotin exposure varied. The assay was immunoSEQ multiplex PCR, and TCRdb's table has in-frame clones only and misses some. The sample carries tens of thousands of clones, more than 90% recorded once. The V end lost 0 bases, the J end lost 7 bases, and 4 bases lay between the germline ends. CDR3 length: 12 amino acids. Germline V lookup: CDR1 MNHNY, CDR2 SVGAGI (reference sequence).

The material sequenced was peripheral blood mononuclear cells (PBMCs), taken before the fourth cycle of nivolumab. V usage is TRBV6-6 and J usage is TRBJ1-5, with D hard to call. The clonotype was recovered from a human donor with classical Hodgkin lymphoma. The CDR3 sequence: CASSYSSQPQHF. The CDR3 nucleotides read TGTGCCAGCAGTTACTCGAGCCAGCCCCAGCATTTT.